These 9 T cell receptor beta chains were all obtained from the same sample, sequenced in a study of shared clonotypes between healthy human individuals. Some clones are missing from TCRdb's copy, which holds only in-frame ones; the method was immunoSEQ multiplex PCR. The sample comprises under 1,100,000 clones, about 84% of which are singletons, and roughly 0.62% rests with the top ten. The sequencing input was memory CD4+ T cells from PBMCs. Regarding subset: CD45RA-negative fraction. These receptors were collected from a young man in good health. Some clones in this sample may be carry-over from other donors' samples.

The chain has TRBV9 and TRBJ2-2; TRBD2 agrees at 9 bases. V trimming: 1 base; J trimming: 3 bases; junction bases outside the gene matches: 4. CDR1 SGDLS and CDR2 YYNGEE come from the germline V gene. The CDR3 is made up of 16 amino acids. The DNA of the CDR3 is TGTGCCAGCAGCGTACAGCGGGAGGTTTACACCGGGGAGCTGTTTTTT. This gives the protein CASSVQREVYTGELFF.

CDR3 loop: CASSTSGGTQYF. CDR3 in DNA: TGTGCCAGCAGTACTAGCGGGGGTACGCAGTATTTT. The rearrangement links TRBV28 to TRBJ2-3, with TRBD2 matching over 11 bases. J gave up 8 bases and V 5 bases, and 0 bases lay outside the gene matches. Germline CDR1 MDHEN, CDR2 SYDVKM. The CDR3 contains 12 residues.

This rearrangement joins TRBV29-1 to TRBJ2-7, with D uncertain. With 4 bases removed from V and 1 base from J, the gap between germline ends came to 8 bases. Germline lookup yields CDR1 SQVTM and CDR2 ANQGSEA. This CDR3 spans 12 amino acids. CDR3 coding DNA: TGCAGCGTTGGCGGCACGTCCTACGAGCAGTACTTC. Its translation: CSVGGTSYEQYF.

Concerning this clone: With a much larger clone just one base away, this may be a read error. The identical CDR3 is also encoded by other nucleotide sequences in the sample. The chain links TRBV9 to TRBJ2-5; D may be TRBD1 (6 bases). The V end was cut by 0 bases, the J end by 5 bases, with 8 bases between. CDR3 length: 13 amino acids. The germline gives CDR1 SGDLS, CDR2 YYNGEE. This CDR3 reads CASSVDQGETQYF. The CDR3 DNA is TGTGCCAGCAGCGTAGATCAGGGGGAGACCCAGTACTTC. Full variable domain (outside the CDR3, taken from reference TRBV9 and TRBJ2-5): DSGVTQTPKHLITATGQRVTLRCSPRSGDLSVYWYQQSLDQGLQFLIQYYNGEERAKGNILERFSAQQFPDLHSELNLSSLELGDSALYFCASSVDQGETQYFGPGTRLLVL.

The V gene is TRBV30, the J gene TRBJ1-1, with TRBD1 matching over 8 bases. The CDR3 runs to 14 residues. V was clipped by 7 bases and J by 5 bases; unmatched bases: 12. The germline V gene encodes CDR1 GTSNPN and CDR2 SVGIG (reference sequence). CDR3 in amino acids: CASTTGQGRTEAFF. CDR3 nucleotide sequence: TGTGCCTCTACAACCGGACAGGGTCGGACTGAAGCTTTCTTT.

J is TRBJ2-7 and V is TRBV11-3; no definite D call. The CDR3 is 16 residues long. Germline V gives CDR1 SGHNT, CDR2 YENEEA. V was pared by 0 bases and J by 5 bases, with 17 bases between. Here the CDR3 DNA reads TGTGCCAGCAGCTTAGATTGGGAAGGGTTGCTAAACGAGCAGTACTTC. The encoded protein is CASSLDWEGLLNEQYF.

The rearrangement uses TRBV5-4 and TRBJ1-1; D call uncertain. This CDR3 comprises 14 residues. V was trimmed by 4 bases and J by 0 bases, leaving 10 bases between them. Germline CDR1 reads SGHNT; CDR2 reads YYREEE (reference sequence). The CDR3 sequence is CASSRSQVNTEAFF. The CDR3 region has the DNA TGTGCCAGCAGCCGAAGTCAGGTGAACACTGAAGCTTTCTTT. Full variable domain (outside the CDR3, taken from reference TRBV5-4 and TRBJ1-1): ETGVTQSPTHLIKTRGQQVTLRCSSQSGHNTVSWYQQALGQGPQFIFQYYREEENGRGNFPPRFSGLQFPNYSSELNVNALELDDSALYLCASSRSQVNTEAFFGQGTRLTVV.

As for this clone: The sample has other DNA sequences that encode this CDR3 too. The CDR3 protein is CASSLVSTGELFF. CDR3 DNA sequence: TGCGCCAGCAGCTTGGTGTCCACCGGGGAGCTGTTTTTT. The chain is built from TRBV5-1 and TRBJ2-2; no firm D call. From germline, CDR1 is SGHRS and CDR2 YFSETQ. V lost 0 bases, J lost 4 bases, and 4 bases lay in between. The CDR3 length is 13 residues.

The chain employs TRBV7-8 and TRBJ2-6, with D unresolved. Trimming stripped 1 base from V and 2 bases from J, with 18 bases between. This CDR3 spans 19 amino acids. Germline loops: CDR1 SGHVS, CDR2 FQNEAQ. The CDR3 coding sequence is TGTGCCAGCAGCTTAGTACGGCCTCGGCCAGGAGCTGGGGCCAACGTCCTGACTTTC. The encoded protein is CASSLVRPRPGAGANVLTF.